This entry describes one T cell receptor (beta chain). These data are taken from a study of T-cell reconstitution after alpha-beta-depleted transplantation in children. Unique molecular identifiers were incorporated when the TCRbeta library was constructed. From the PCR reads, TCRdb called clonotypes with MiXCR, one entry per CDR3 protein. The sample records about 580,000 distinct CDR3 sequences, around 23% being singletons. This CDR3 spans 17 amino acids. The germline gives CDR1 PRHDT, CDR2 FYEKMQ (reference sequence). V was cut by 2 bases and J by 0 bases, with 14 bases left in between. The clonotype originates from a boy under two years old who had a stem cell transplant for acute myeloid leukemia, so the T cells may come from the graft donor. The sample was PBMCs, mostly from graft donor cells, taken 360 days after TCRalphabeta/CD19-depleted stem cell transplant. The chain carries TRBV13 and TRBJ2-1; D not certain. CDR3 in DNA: TGTGCCAGCAGCTTAAGGCGGTACCACCCCTCCTACAATGAGCAGTTCTTC. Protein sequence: CASSLRRYHPSYNEQFF.